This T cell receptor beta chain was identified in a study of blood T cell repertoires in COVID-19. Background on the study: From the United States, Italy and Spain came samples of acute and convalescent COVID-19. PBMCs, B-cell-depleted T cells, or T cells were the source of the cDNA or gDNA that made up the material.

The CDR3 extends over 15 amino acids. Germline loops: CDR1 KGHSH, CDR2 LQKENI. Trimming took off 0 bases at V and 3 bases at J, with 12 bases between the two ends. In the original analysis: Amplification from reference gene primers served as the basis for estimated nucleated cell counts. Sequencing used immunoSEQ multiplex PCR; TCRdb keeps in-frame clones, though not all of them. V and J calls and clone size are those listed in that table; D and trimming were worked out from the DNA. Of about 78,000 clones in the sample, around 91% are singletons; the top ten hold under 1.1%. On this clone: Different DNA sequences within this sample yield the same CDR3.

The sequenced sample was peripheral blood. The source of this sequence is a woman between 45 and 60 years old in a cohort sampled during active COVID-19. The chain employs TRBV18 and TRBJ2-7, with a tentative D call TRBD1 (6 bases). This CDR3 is CASSPPEQGVYEQYF. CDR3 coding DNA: TGTGCCAGCTCACCACCAGAACAGGGCGTCTACGAGCAGTACTTC.